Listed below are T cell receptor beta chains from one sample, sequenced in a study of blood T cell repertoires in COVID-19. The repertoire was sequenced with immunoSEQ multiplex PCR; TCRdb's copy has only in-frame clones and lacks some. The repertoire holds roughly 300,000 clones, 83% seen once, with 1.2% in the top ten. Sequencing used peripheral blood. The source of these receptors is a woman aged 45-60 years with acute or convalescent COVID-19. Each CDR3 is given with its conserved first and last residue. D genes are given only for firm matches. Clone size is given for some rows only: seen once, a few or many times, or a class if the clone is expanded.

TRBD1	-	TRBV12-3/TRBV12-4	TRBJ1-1	TGTGCCAGCAGTTTCGGGACAGGCAAAGAAGCTTTCTTT	CASSFGTGKEAFF
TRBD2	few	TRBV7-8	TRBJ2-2	TGTGCCAGCAGCTCCGCTAGGCGGGGGTTCACCGGGGAGCTGTTTTTT	CASSSARRGFTGELFF
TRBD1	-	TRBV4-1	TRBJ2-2	TGCGCCAGCAGCCCTACCAGCTACAGGGGAAACACCGGGGAGCTGTTTTTT	CASSPTSYRGNTGELFF
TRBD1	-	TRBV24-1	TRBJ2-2	TGTGCCACCAGTGACCCCCGACAGGGTGGAGACACCGGGGAGCTGTTTTTT	CATSDPRQGGDTGELFF
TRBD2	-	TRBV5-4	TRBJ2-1	TGTGCCAGCAGTTCTAGCGGATACAATGAGCAGTTCTTC	CASSSSGYNEQFF
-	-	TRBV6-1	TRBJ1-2	TGTGCCAGCAGTGAAACGAGGGGGTATGGCTACACCTTC	CASSETRGYGYTF
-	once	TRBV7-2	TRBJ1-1	TGTGCCAGCAGCTTAGGGGGGGGGAACACTGAAGCTTTCTTT	CASSLGGGNTEAFF
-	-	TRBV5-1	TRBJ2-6	TGCGCCAGCAGCTCCTTGCCGGACAGCTCTGGGGCCAACGTCCTGACTTTC	CASSSLPDSSGANVLTF
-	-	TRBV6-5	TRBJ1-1	TGTGCCAGCAGTTACCCCAGGGGAACTGAAGCTTTCTTT	CASSYPRGTEAFF
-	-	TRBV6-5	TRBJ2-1	TGTGCCACAGACAGGCCGCCCTACAATGAGCAGTTCTTC	CATDRPPYNEQFF
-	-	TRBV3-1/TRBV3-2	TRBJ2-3	TGTGCCAGCAGCCCTGTCAGGTCTAGCACAGATACGCAGTATTTT	CASSPVRSSTDTQYF
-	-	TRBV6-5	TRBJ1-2	TGTGCCAGCAGTTACGGAGGGACGGGCGGCTACACCTTC	CASSYGGTGGYTF
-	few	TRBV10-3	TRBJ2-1	TGTGCCATCAGTGAAAGTCAGGGTCAAGGGAATGAGCAGTTCTTC	CAISESQGQGNEQFF
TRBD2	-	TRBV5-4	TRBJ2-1	TGTGCCAGCAGCTTGGAGCGGCGGGCGGGAGGGTTCTACAATGAGCAGTTCTTC	CASSLERRAGGFYNEQFF
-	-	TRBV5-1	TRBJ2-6	TGCGCCAGCAGCTTGGGACAGGGAGGCGTCCTGACTTTC	CASSLGQGGVLTF
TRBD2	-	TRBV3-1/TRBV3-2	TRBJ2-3	TGTGCCAGCAGCCAAGATGGCGCTAGCGGGGCTACAGATACGCAGTATTTT	CASSQDGASGATDTQYF
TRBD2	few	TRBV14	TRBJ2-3	TGTGCCAGCAGCCAGCGCGGGGGGCCCACAGATACGCAGTATTTT	CASSQRGGPTDTQYF
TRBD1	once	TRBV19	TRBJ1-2	TGTGCCAGTAGTCCCACAGGGGATGGCTACACCTTC	CASSPTGDGYTF
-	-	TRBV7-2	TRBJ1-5	TGTGCCAGCAGCTTAGACGGTAGCAATCAGCCCCAGCATTTT	CASSLDGSNQPQHF
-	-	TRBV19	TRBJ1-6	TGTGCCAGTAGTATGGTTACAGGGTGGGATTCACCCCTCCACTTT	CASSMVTGWDSPLHF
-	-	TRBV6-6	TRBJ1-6	TGTGCCAGCAAGTCAGCTAGCGATTCACCCCTCCACTTT	CASKSASDSPLHF
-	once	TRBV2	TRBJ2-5	TGTGCCAGCAGTGACCACGGAGCGACAGAGACCCAGTACTTC	CASSDHGATETQYF
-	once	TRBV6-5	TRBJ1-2	TGTGCCAGCAGCCTCGGGGGGGAGAACTATGGCTACACCTTC	CASSLGGENYGYTF
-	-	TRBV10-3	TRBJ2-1	TGTGCCATCAGTGAAACGGCAGGGTTCAATGAGCAGTTCTTC	CAISETAGFNEQFF
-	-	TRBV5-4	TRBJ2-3	TGTGCCAGCAGCCCCGGAAGGCGGGATACGCAGTATTTT	CASSPGRRDTQYF
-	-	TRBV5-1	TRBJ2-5	TGCGCCAGCAGTCCGGACCAAGAGACCCAGTACTTC	CASSPDQETQYF
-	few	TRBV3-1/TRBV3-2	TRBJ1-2	TGTGCCAGCAGCCAACAGGTTACCCACAGCTCTTTGGCCTTC	CASSQQVTHSSLAF
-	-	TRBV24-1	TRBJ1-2	TGTGCCACCAGTGATCCCAGGGACATTAACTATGGCTACACCTTC	CATSDPRDINYGYTF
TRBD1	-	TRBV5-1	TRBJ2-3	TGCGCCAGCAGCAGGACAGGGGGTCCCACAGATACGCAGTATTTT	CASSRTGGPTDTQYF
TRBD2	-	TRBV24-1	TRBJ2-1	TGTGCCACCAGTGATACAACTAGCGGGAGAAACAATGAGCAGTTCTTC	CATSDTTSGRNNEQFF
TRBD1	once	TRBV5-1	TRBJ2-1	TGCGCCAGCAGCTGGGGACAGGGGGTATTCAATGAGCAGTTCTTC	CASSWGQGVFNEQFF